A single sample gave rise to the 5 T cell receptor beta chains below, sequenced in a study of blood T cell repertoires in COVID-19. TCRdb's copy holds only in-frame clones and misses some; the assay was immunoSEQ multiplex PCR. This table has 180,000 or so clones, roughly 80% appearing once. Material: peripheral blood. The receptors come from a woman in her 70s with acute or convalescent COVID-19.

V and J are TRBV19 and TRBJ2-2, with D perhaps matching TRBD2 (5 bases). The CDR3 spans 15 residues. V gave up 7 bases and J gave up 0 bases, with 12 bases separating them. Germline loops: CDR1 LNHDA, CDR2 SQIVND (reference sequence). CDR3 nucleotide sequence: TGTGCCAGTAATGTGGGAGTCACGAACACCGGGGAGCTGTTTTTT. As protein: CASNVGVTNTGELFF.

This chain joins TRBV11-2 and TRBJ2-3; no clear D. Trimming cost V 0 bases and J 5 bases, with 6 bases left between them. Per germline, CDR1 SGHAT and CDR2 FQNNGV. This CDR3 region has 13 residues. Here the CDR3 reads CASSLDRRDTQYF. DNA for the CDR3: TGTGCCAGCAGCTTAGACAGAAGAGATACGCAGTATTTT.

The chain uses TRBV6-2 or TRBV6-3 and TRBJ1-5, with unresolved D. This CDR3 has 13 residues. V dropped 6 bases and J dropped 3 bases, with 9 bases sitting between them. Germline V lookup: CDR1 MNHEY, CDR2 SVGEGT. CDR3 nucleotides: TGTGCCAGCAGCCCCGACAACAATCAGCCCCAGCATTTT. This codes for CASSPDNNQPQHF.

The genes are TRBV28 and TRBJ1-5; D is unresolved. V gave up 3 bases and J gave up 5 bases, with 8 bases separating them. CDR1 and CDR2 from the germline V gene are MDHEN and SYDVKM. The CDR3 has 13 amino acids. CDR3 loop: CASSFGRDQPQHF. The CDR3 DNA reads TGTGCCAGCAGTTTCGGGAGGGATCAGCCCCAGCATTTT.

V usage is TRBV2 and J usage is TRBJ1-2, with D unclear. V lost 6 bases and J 4 bases, leaving 12 bases between the germline ends. Germline loops: CDR1 SNHLY, CDR2 FYNNEI. The CDR3 runs 13 residues. CDR3 protein: CASSSGEVYGYTF. The CDR3 nucleotides read TGTGCCAGCAGCTCCGGGGAGGTCTATGGCTACACCTTC.